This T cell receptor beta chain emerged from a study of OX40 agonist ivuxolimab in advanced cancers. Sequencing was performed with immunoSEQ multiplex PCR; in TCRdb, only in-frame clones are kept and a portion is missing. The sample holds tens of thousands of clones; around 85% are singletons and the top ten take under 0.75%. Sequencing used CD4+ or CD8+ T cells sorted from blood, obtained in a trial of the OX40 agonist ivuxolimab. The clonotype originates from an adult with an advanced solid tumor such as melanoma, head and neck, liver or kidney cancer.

CDR3 protein: CASSQEVLPSSYNEQFF. The CDR3 coding sequence is TGCGCCAGCAGCCAAGAGGTCTTGCCGAGCTCCTACAATGAGCAGTTCTTC. The chain joins TRBV4-3 to TRBJ2-1; no firm D call. There are 17 residues in the CDR3. Germline lookup yields CDR1 LGHNA and CDR2 YSLEER. Trimming removed 0 bases from V and 0 bases from J, with 12 bases in between.